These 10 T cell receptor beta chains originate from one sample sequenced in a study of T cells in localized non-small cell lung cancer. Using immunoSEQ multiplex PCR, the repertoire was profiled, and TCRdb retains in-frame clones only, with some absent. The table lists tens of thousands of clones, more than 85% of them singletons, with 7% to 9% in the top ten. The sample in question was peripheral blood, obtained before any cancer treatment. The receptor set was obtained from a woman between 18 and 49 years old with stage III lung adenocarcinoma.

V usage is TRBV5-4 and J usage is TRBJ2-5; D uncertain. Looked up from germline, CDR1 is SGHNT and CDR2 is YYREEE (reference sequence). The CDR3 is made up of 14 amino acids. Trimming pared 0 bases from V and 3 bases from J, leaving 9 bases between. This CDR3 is CASSLVGREETQYF. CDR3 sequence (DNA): TGTGCCAGCAGCTTGGTGGGCCGGGAAGAGACCCAGTACTTC.

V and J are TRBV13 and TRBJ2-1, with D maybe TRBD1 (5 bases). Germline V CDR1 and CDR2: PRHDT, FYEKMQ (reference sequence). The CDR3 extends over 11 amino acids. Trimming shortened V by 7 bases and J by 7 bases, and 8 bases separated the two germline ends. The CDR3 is CASMQGNEQFF. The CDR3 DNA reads TGTGCCAGCATGCAGGGAAATGAGCAGTTCTTC.

The CDR3 region has the DNA TGTGCCAGCAGCTTGTCAGGGCCAGGAGTCAGTACAGATACGCAGTATTTT. Protein sequence: CASSLSGPGVSTDTQYF. The gene calls are TRBV5-4 and TRBJ2-3; tentative D call: TRBD1 (5 bases). Germline assignment: CDR1 SGHNT and CDR2 YYREEE (reference sequence). The ends were cut back, 1 base at V and 3 bases at J, with 18 bases in the middle. CDR3 length: 17 residues.

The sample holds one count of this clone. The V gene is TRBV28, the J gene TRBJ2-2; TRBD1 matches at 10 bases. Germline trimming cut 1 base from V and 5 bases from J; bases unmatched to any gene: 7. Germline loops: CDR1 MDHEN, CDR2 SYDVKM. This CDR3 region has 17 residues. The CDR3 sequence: CASSLYRQGAGTGELFF. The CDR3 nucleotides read TGTGCCAGCAGTTTATATCGACAGGGGGCTGGGACCGGGGAGCTGTTTTTT.

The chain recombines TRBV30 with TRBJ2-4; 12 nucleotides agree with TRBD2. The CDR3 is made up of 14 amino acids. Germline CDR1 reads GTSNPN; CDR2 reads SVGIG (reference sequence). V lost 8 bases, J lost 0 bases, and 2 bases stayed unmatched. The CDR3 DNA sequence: TGTGCCCGGACTAGCGGGGAAGCCAAAAACATTCAGTACTTC. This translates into CARTSGEAKNIQYF.

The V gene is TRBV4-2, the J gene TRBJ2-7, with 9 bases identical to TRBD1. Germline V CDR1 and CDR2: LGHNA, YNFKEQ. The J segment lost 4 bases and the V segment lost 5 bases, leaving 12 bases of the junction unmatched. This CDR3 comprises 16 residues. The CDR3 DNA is TGTGCCAGCAGCGAAGGCCGCGGGACAGGGTCATACGAGCAGTACTTC. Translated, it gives CASSEGRGTGSYEQYF.

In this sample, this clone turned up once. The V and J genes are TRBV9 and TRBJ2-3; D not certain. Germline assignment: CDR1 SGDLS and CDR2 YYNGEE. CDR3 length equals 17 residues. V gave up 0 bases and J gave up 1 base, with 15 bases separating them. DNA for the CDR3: TGTGCCAGCAGCGTAGACGGTGGCAGCCTAGGCACAGATACGCAGTATTTT. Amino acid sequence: CASSVDGGSLGTDTQYF. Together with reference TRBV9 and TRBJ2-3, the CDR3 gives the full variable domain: DSGVTQTPKHLITATGQRVTLRCSPRSGDLSVYWYQQSLDQGLQFLIQYYNGEERAKGNILERFSAQQFPDLHSELNLSSLELGDSALYFCASSVDGGSLGTDTQYFGPGTRLTVL.

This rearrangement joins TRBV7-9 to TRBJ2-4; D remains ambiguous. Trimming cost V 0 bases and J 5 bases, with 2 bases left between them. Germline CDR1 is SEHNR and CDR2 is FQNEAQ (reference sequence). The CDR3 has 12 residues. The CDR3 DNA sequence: TGTGCCAGCAGCTTAGCGGAAAACATTCAGTACTTC. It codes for CASSLAENIQYF.

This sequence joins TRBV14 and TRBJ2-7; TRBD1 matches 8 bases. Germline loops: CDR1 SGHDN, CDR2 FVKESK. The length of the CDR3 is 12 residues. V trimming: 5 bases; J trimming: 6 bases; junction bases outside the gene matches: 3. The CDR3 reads CASSWTGPEQYF. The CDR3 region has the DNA TGTGCCAGCAGCTGGACAGGGCCCGAGCAGTACTTC.

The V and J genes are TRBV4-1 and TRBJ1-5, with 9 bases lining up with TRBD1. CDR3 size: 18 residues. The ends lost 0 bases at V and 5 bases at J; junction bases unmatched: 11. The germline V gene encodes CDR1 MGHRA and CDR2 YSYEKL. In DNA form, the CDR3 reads TGCGCCAGCAGCCAAGAATCAGTGGGACAGGGTTTCGATCAGCCCCAGCATTTT. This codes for CASSQESVGQGFDQPQHF.